These 21 T cell receptor beta chains were sequenced from one sample in a study of T-cell reconstitution after alpha-beta-depleted transplantation in children. For TCRbeta, the library was prepared with unique molecular identifiers. MiXCR was run by TCRdb on the PCR reads, yielding one entry per CDR3 protein. This table has 200,000 to 250,000 distinct CDR3 sequences, approximately 8.4% appearing once. The source was PBMCs, mostly from graft donor cells, collected 360 days after TCRalphabeta/CD19-depleted stem cell transplant. The source is a male patient under 10 years old who had a stem cell transplant for acute myeloid leukemia, so the T cells may come from the graft donor.

Only a few counts were recorded for this clonotype. This chain joins TRBV7-2 and TRBJ2-1; D possibly corresponds to TRBD2 (5 bases). V dropped 11 bases and J dropped 0 bases, with 17 bases sitting between them. The CDR3 spans 15 residues. Germline assignment: CDR1 SGHTA and CDR2 FQGNSA. The CDR3 region is CACVGGPSSYNEQFF. The CDR3 DNA reads TGTGCCTGCGTTGGCGGGCCGAGCTCCTACAATGAGCAGTTCTTC.

The chain couples TRBV5-1 to TRBJ1-1; the match to TRBD1 covers 9 bases. The CDR3 covers 15 residues. J lost 2 bases, V lost 2 bases, and 4 bases had no gene match. Germline CDR1 is SGHRS and CDR2 is YFSETQ. This CDR3 reads CASSFADRGNTEAFF. CDR3 nucleotides: TGCGCCAGCAGCTTTGCGGACAGGGGAAACACTGAAGCTTTCTTT.

Many counts were recorded for this clonotype. The chain carries TRBV7-9 and TRBJ2-1; D ambiguous. The V end was cut by 6 bases, the J end by 4 bases, with 10 bases between. Germline V gene lookup returns CDR1 SEHNR and CDR2 FQNEAQ (reference sequence). This CDR3 comprises 13 residues. CDR3 protein: CASSPGRYNEQFF. CDR3 nucleotide sequence: TGTGCCAGCAGTCCCGGACGGTACAATGAGCAGTTCTTC. Based on the CDR3 plus reference TRBV7-9 and TRBJ2-1, the full variable domain is DTGVSQNPRHKITKRGQNVTFRCDPISEHNRLYWYRQTLGQGPEFLTYFQNEAQLEKSRLLSDRFSAERPKGSFSTLEIQRTEQGDSAMYLCASSPGRYNEQFFGPGTRLTVL.

The chain joins TRBV20-1 to TRBJ2-7; D ambiguous. The CDR3 totals 12 residues. V gave up 3 bases and J gave up 0 bases, with 6 bases separating them. Germline-derived CDR1 and CDR2 are DFQATT and SNEGSKA (reference sequence). This chain's CDR3 is CSASGISYEQYV. DNA of the CDR3: TGCAGTGCTAGCGGCATCTCCTACGAGCAGTACGTC.

This clonotype occurred many times. The chain employs TRBV12-3 or TRBV12-4 and TRBJ2-1; D might be TRBD1 or TRBD2, each matching 5 bases. The CDR3 totals 15 residues. V lost 4 bases to trimming and J lost 2 bases, with 12 bases between them. CDR3 loop: CASSSHPGPYNEQFF. Here the CDR3 DNA reads TGTGCCAGCAGTTCACATCCGGGGCCCTACAATGAGCAGTTCTTC.

This clonotype was seen ten or more times. The gene calls are TRBV20-1 and TRBJ2-5, with D perhaps matching TRBD1 (5 bases). Trimming took 3 bases from V and 4 from J, leaving 15 bases between them. This CDR3 is 14 amino acids long. Germline V gives CDR1 DFQATT, CDR2 SNEGSKA (reference sequence). The CDR3: CSARHPRVGETQYF. The CDR3 DNA reads TGCAGTGCTAGGCACCCCAGGGTCGGAGAGACCCAGTACTTC.

This clonotype was counted only a few times. The genes are TRBV7-2 and TRBJ2-3; D is undetermined. CDR1 and CDR2 from the germline V gene are SGHTA and FQGNSA. The CDR3 length is 13 residues. V was trimmed by 0 bases and J by 4 bases, leaving 5 bases between them. The CDR3 DNA is TGTGCCAGCAGCTTAGCGTACCCAGATACGCAGTATTTT. The encoded protein is CASSLAYPDTQYF.

The rearrangement links TRBV29-1 to TRBJ1-2; perhaps TRBD1 as D (6 bases). Germline CDR1 reads SQVTM; CDR2 reads ANQGSEA. With 5 bases removed from V and 2 bases from J, the gap between germline ends came to 15 bases. The CDR3 totals 14 residues. CDR3 loop: CSVIRDTTNYGYTF. The DNA of the CDR3 is TGCAGCGTTATACGGGACACTACCAACTATGGCTACACCTTC.

This clonotype occurred many times. V usage is TRBV18 and J usage is TRBJ2-7, with 7 bases lining up with TRBD2. The CDR3 has 14 amino acids. The germline V gene encodes CDR1 KGHSH and CDR2 LQKENI. Trimming at V came to 6 bases and at J to 2 bases, leaving 7 bases not matched to a gene. DNA of the CDR3: TGTGCCAGCTCCGGGGTAGCGGGCCCCTACGAGCAGTACGTC. This translates into CASSGVAGPYEQYV.

This clonotype was seen ten or more times. The CDR3 sequence: CASSLGRENTGELFF. In DNA, the CDR3 is TGTGCCAGCAGTTTAGGGCGGGAAAACACCGGGGAGCTGTTTTTT. This sequence joins TRBV12-3 or TRBV12-4 and TRBJ2-2; a weak D match, TRBD2 (6 bases). The CDR3 spans 15 residues. V lost 1 base to trimming and J lost 2 bases, with 8 bases between them.

This clonotype was picked up many times. The chain combines TRBV6-5 with TRBJ1-1, with D perhaps TRBD1 (6 bases). V shed 7 bases and J shed 1 base, with 13 bases lying between them. The CDR3 runs to 14 residues. CDR1 and CDR2 (germline): MNHEY, SVGAGI. CDR3 sequence reads: CASKPGHKNTEAFF. The CDR3 coding sequence is TGTGCCAGCAAACCGGGACACAAGAACACTGAAGCTTTCTTT.

This clonotype was seen more than once but under ten times. J is TRBJ2-6 and V is TRBV6-5, with a possible D match to TRBD1 (6 bases). Germline V gene sequence: CDR1 MNHEY, CDR2 SVGAGI. The V end was cut by 6 bases, the J end by 0 bases, with 12 bases between. This CDR3 has 16 residues. The CDR3 region has the DNA TGTGCCAGCAGAAAAGGACAGTTCTCTGGGGCCAACGTCCTGACTTTC. This encodes CASRKGQFSGANVLTF.

This clonotype was recorded many times. The chain uses TRBV12-3 or TRBV12-4 and TRBJ2-1; the D gene is possibly TRBD2 (7 bases). With 0 bases removed from V and 8 bases from J, the gap between germline ends came to 14 bases. The CDR3 is 15 amino acids. The CDR3 protein is CASSLAGGHVDEQFF. CDR3 nucleotides: TGTGCCAGCAGTTTAGCGGGGGGGCATGTGGATGAGCAGTTCTTC.

For the CDR3, the DNA is TGCAGCGTTGAGCGGGTTGCGGGGAGCCTCTACGAGCAGTACTTC. Amino acid sequence: CSVERVAGSLYEQYF. The chain couples TRBV29-1 to TRBJ2-7, with D perhaps matching TRBD2 (6 bases). The V gene lost 3 bases and the J gene lost 3 bases, with 18 bases spanning the gap. Germline V lookup: CDR1 SQVTM, CDR2 ANQGSEA. This CDR3 comprises 15 residues.

This clonotype has at least ten counts. The chain recombines TRBV6-5 with TRBJ2-3; no clear D. V was clipped by 0 bases and J by 1 base, with 5 bases between them. Per germline, CDR1 MNHEY and CDR2 SVGAGI. CDR3 length: 14 residues. The CDR3 sequence is CASSYSFRTDTQYF. CDR3 nucleotide sequence: TGTGCCAGCAGTTACTCGTTTCGCACAGATACGCAGTATTTT.

The chain recombines TRBV12-3 or TRBV12-4 with TRBJ1-5, with 8 bases aligning to TRBD1. The CDR3 totals 17 residues. Losses at the gene ends were 4 bases for V and 0 bases for J; bases not matched to a gene: 8. CDR3: CASSSRTGSGSNQPQHF. CDR3 nucleotide sequence: TGTGCCAGCAGTTCACGGACAGGGTCGGGTAGCAATCAGCCCCAGCATTTT.

There are many counts of this clonotype. The V call is TRBV20-1, the J call TRBJ2-2; TRBD1 matches at 7 bases. V trimming: 0 bases; J trimming: 4 bases; junction bases outside the gene matches: 2. CDR1 and CDR2 from the germline V gene are DFQATT and SNEGSKA (reference sequence). The CDR3 covers 14 residues. CDR3 nucleotide sequence: TGCAGTGCTAGAGAAGGACAGGTCACCGGGGAGCTGTTTTTT. Residues: CSAREGQVTGELFF.

This clonotype was counted many times. The chain uses TRBV12-3 or TRBV12-4 and TRBJ1-5; no firm D call. V lost 1 base to trimming and J lost 0 bases, with 4 bases between them. This CDR3 contains 14 residues. The CDR3 DNA reads TGTGCCAGCAGTTTAGAAGTTAGCAATCAGCCCCAGCATTTT. Its protein is CASSLEVSNQPQHF.

The chain employs TRBV20-1 and TRBJ1-3; D is perhaps TRBD1 (6 bases). V lost 5 bases and J 0 bases, leaving 11 bases between the germline ends. CDR1 and CDR2 (germline): DFQATT, SNEGSKA (reference sequence). The CDR3 covers 14 residues. The CDR3 DNA is TGCAGTGCTCCCCAGGGGAACTCTGGAAACACCATATATTTT. As protein: CSAPQGNSGNTIYF.

The sample holds a few counts of this clonotype. This chain uses TRBV6-1 with TRBJ1-1; D may be TRBD1 (5 bases). The CDR3 loop spans 14 amino acids. Between the trimmed V and J ends, which lost 7 bases and 4 bases, there was a span of 16 bases. Per the germline V gene, CDR1 is MNHNS and CDR2 is SASEGT. CDR3 sequence reads: CASIDTGGGTEAFF. The CDR3 nucleotides are TGTGCCAGCATTGACACTGGGGGGGGCACTGAAGCTTTCTTT.

The chain recombines TRBV5-5 with TRBJ1-1; TRBD1 agrees at 10 bases. The CDR3 is 14 amino acids. Germline CDR1 reads SGHKS; CDR2 reads YYEKEE (reference sequence). V trimming: 5 bases; J trimming: 5 bases; junction bases outside the gene matches: 6. This CDR3 reads CASRFRDRGTEAFF. The CDR3 coding sequence is TGTGCCAGCAGATTCCGGGACAGGGGAACTGAAGCTTTCTTT.